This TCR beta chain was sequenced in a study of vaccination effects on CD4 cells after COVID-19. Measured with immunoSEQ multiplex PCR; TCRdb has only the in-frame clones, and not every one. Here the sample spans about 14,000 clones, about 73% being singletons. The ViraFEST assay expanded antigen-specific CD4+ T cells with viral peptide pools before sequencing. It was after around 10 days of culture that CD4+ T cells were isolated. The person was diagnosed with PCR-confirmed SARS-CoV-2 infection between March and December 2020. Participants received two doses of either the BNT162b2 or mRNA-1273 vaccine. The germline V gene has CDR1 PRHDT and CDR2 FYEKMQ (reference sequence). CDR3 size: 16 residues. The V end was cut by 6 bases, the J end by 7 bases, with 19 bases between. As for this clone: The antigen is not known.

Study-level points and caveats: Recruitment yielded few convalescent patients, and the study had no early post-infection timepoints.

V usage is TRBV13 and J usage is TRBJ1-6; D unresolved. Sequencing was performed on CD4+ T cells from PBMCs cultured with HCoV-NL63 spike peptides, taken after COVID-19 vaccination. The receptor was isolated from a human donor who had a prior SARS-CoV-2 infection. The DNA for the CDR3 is TGTGCCAGCAGGTTAACAGAACGCGGCGGGAATTCACCCCTCCACTTT. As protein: CASRLTERGGNSPLHF.